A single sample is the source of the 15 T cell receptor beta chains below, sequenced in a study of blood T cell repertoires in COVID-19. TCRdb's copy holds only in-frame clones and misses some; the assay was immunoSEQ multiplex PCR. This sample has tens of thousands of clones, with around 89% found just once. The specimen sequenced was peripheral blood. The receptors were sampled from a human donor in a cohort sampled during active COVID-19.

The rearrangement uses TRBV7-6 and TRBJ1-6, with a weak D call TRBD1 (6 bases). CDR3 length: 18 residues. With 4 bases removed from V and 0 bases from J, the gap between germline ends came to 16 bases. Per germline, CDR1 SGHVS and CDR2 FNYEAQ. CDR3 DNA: TGTGCCAGCAGCTCGCAAACAGGGATCAGCTCCTATAATTCACCCCTCCACTTT. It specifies CASSSQTGISSYNSPLHF.

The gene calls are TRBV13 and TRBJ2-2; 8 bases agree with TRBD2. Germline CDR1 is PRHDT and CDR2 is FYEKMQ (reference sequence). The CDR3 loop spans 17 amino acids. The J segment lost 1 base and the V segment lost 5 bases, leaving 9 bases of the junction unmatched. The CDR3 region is CASSPQRGFGNTGELFF. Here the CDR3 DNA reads TGTGCCAGCAGCCCTCAGCGGGGGTTTGGGAACACCGGGGAGCTGTTTTTT. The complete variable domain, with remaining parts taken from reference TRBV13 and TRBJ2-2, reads AAGVIQSPRHLIKEKRETATLKCYPIPRHDTVYWYQQGPGQDPQFLISFYEKMQSDKGSIPDRFSAQQFSDYHSELNMSSLELGDSALYFCASSPQRGFGNTGELFFGEGSRLTVL.

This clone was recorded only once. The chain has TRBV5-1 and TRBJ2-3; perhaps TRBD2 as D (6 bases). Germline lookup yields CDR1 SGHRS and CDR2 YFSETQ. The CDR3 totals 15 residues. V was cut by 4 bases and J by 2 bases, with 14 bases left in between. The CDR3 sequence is CASSLGTAVTDTQYF. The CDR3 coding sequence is TGCGCCAGCAGCCTAGGGACTGCAGTCACAGATACGCAGTATTTT.

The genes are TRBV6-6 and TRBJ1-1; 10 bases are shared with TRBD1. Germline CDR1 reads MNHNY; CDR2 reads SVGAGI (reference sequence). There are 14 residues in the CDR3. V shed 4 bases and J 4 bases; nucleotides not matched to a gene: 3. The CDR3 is CASSSRDRGTEAFF. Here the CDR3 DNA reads TGTGCCAGCAGTTCGCGGGACAGGGGCACTGAAGCTTTCTTT.

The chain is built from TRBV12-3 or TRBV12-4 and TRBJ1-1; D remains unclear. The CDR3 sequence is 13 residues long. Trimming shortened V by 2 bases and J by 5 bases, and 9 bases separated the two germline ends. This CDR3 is CASSLSAGTEAFF. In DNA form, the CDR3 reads TGTGCCAGCAGTTTATCGGCAGGAACTGAAGCTTTCTTT.

For the CDR3, the DNA is TGTGCCAGCAGTTCCCGAACGGGACTAGCGGGTTACGAGCAGTACTTC. Protein: CASSSRTGLAGYEQYF. The chain recombines TRBV6-5 with TRBJ2-7, with 12 bases aligning to TRBD2. Germline V gene lookup returns CDR1 MNHEY and CDR2 SVGAGI. The V gene end was trimmed by 4 bases and the J gene end by 4 bases; junction bases not matched to a gene: 8. CDR3 length: 16 residues.

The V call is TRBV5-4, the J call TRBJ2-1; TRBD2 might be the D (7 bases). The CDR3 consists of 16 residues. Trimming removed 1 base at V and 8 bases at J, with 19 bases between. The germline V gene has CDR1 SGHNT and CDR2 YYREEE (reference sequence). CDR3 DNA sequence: TGTGCCAGCAGCTTGAGCCGGGGGGCGGGTACATATGAGCAGTTCTTC. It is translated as CASSLSRGAGTYEQFF.

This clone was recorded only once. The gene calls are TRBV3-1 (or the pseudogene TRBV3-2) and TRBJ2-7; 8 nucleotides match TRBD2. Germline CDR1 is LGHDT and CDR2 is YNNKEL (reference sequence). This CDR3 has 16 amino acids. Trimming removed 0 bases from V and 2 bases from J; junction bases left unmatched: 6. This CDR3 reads CASSQDGRGGPYEQYF. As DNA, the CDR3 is TGTGCCAGCAGCCAAGATGGCCGGGGGGGCCCCTACGAGCAGTACTTC.

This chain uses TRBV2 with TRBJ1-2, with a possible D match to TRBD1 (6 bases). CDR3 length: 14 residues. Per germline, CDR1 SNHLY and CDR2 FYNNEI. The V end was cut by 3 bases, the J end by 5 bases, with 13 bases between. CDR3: CASSDGTNNYGYTF. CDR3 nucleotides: TGTGCCAGCAGTGACGGGACAAACAATTATGGCTACACCTTC. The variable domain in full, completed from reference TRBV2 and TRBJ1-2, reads EPEVTQTPSHQVTQMGQEVILRCVPISNHLYFYWYRQILGQKVEFLVSFYNNEISEKSEIFDDQFSVERPDGSNFTLKIRSTKLEDSAMYFCASSDGTNNYGYTFGSGTRLTVV.

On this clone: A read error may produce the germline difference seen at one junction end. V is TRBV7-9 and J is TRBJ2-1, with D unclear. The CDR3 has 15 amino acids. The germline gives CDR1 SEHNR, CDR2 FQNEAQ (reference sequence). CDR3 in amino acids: CASTLNDRVYNEQFF. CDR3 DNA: TGTGCCAGCACCTTAAACGATCGGGTATACAATGAGCAGTTCTTC.

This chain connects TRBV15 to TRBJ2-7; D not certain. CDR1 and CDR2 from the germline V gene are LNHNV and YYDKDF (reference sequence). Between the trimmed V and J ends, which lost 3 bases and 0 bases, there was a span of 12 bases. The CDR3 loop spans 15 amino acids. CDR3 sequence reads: CATSRTDASSYEQYF. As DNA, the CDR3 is TGTGCCACCAGCAGGACCGACGCTAGCTCCTACGAGCAGTACTTC.

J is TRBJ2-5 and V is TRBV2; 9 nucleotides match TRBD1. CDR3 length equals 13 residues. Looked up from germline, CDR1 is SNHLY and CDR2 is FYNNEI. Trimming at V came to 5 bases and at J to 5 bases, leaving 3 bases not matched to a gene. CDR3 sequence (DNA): TGTGCCAGCAGTAACGACAGGGGGGAGACCCAGTACTTC. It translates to CASSNDRGETQYF.

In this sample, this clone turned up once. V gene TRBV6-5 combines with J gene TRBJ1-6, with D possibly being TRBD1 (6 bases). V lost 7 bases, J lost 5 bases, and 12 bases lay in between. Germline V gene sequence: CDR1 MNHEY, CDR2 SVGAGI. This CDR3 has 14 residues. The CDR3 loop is CASTQGIHNSPLHF. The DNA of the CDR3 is TGTGCCAGCACTCAGGGGATTCATAATTCACCCCTCCACTTT.

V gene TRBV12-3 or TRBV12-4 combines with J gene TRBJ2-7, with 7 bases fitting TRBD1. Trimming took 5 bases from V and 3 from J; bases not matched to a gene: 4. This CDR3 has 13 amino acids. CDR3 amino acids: CASSPGTVYEQYF. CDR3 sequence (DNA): TGTGCCAGCAGTCCAGGGACAGTCTACGAGCAGTACTTC.

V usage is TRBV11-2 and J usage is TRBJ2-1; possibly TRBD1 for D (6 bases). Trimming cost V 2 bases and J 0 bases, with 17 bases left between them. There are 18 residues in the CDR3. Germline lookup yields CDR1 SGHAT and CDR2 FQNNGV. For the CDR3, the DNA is TGTGCCAGCAGCTTAAACCCCAGGGGCCGGTCCTCCTACAATGAGCAGTTCTTC. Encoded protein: CASSLNPRGRSSYNEQFF.